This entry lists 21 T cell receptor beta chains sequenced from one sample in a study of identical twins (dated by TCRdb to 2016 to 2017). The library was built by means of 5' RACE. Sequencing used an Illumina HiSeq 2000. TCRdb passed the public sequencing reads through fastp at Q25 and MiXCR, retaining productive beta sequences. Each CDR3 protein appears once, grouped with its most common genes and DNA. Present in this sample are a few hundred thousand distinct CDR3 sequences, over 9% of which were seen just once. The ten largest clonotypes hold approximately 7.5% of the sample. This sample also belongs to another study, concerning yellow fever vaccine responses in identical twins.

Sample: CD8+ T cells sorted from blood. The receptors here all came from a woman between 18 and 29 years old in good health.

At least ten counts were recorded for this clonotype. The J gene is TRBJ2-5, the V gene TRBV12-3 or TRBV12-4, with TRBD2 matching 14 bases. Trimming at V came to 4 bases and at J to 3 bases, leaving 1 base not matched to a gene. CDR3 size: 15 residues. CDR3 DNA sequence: TGTGCCAGCAGTTCGGGACTAGCGGGAGAAGAGACCCAGTACTTC. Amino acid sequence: CASSSGLAGEETQYF.

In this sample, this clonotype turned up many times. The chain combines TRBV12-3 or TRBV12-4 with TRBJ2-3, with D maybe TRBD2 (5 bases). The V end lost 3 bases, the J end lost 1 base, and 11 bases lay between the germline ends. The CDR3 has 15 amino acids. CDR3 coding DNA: TGTGCCAGCAGTTTCGGCGGGCAGGGCACAGATACGCAGTATTTT. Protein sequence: CASSFGGQGTDTQYF.

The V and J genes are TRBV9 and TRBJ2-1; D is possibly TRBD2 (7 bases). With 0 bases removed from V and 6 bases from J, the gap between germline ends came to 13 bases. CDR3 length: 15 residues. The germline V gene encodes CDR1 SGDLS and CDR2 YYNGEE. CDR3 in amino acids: CASSVGGGAFNEQFF. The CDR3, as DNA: TGTGCCAGCAGCGTAGGAGGGGGGGCTTTCAATGAGCAGTTCTTC.

The CDR3 loop is CASSFSTGEWSDTQYF. Here the CDR3 DNA reads TGTGCCAGCAGTTTTTCGACAGGGGAATGGAGTGATACGCAGTATTTT. The J gene is TRBJ2-3, the V gene TRBV27; 8 bases line up with TRBD1. J lost 6 bases, V lost 3 bases, and 11 bases had no gene match. From germline, CDR1 is MNHEY and CDR2 SMNVEV (reference sequence). The CDR3 sequence is 16 residues long.

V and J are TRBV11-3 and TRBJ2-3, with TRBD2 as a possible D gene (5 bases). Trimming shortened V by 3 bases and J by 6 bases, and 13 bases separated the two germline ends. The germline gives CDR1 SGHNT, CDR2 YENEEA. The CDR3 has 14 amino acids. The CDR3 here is CASSLRDGSDTQYF. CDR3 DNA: TGTGCCAGCAGCTTGAGGGATGGGTCGGATACGCAGTATTTT.

The CDR3 protein is CASSQDSGTSGYNEQFF. The CDR3 DNA follows: TGTGCCAGCAGCCAAGACTCCGGGACTAGCGGCTACAATGAGCAGTTCTTC. The chain has TRBV4-2 and TRBJ2-1, with TRBD2 identical over 11 bases. The V segment lost 0 bases and the J segment 3 bases; nucleotides outside the gene matches: 4. CDR1 is LGHNA and CDR2 is YNFKEQ in the germline V gene. There are 17 residues in the CDR3.

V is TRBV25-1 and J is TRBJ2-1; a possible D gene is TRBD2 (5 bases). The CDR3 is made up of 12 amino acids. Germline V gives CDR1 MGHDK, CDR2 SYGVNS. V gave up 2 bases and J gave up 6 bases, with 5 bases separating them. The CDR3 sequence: CASSEGLNEQFF. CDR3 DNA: TGTGCCAGCAGTGAAGGACTCAATGAGCAGTTCTTC.

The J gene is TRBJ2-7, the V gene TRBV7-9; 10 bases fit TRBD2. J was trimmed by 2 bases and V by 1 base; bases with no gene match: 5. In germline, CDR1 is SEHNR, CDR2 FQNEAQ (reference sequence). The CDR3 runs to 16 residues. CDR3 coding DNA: TGTGCCAGCAGCTTAGAGGCTAGCGGGAGACCCTACGAGCAGTACTTC. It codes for CASSLEASGRPYEQYF.

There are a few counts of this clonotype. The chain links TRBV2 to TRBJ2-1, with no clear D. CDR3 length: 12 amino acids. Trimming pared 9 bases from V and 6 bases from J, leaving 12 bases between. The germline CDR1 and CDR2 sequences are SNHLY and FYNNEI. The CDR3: CARDRPGNEQFF. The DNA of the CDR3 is TGTGCCAGGGACCGACCGGGCAATGAGCAGTTCTTC.

CDR3 nucleotide sequence: TGTGCCACCAGCAGAATCGGGACAGAGGATCTTAAACTGTTTTTT. Protein: CATSRIGTEDLKLFF. The rearrangement uses TRBV15 and TRBJ1-4, with 7 bases lining up with TRBD1. Germline V gene sequence: CDR1 LNHNV, CDR2 YYDKDF (reference sequence). The CDR3 is 15 amino acids. The V segment lost 2 bases and the J segment 11 bases; nucleotides outside the gene matches: 11.

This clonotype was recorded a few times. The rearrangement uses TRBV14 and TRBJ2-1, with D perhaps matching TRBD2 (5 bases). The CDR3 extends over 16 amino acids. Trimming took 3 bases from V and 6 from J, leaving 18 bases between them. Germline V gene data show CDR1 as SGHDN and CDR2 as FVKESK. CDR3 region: CASSQGARGRVNEQFF. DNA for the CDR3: TGTGCCAGCAGCCAGGGAGCTAGAGGACGCGTCAATGAGCAGTTCTTC.

For the CDR3, the DNA is TGTGCCAGCAGCGCTCCTGGGGCGGGGCAGGGGGAGACCCAGTACTTC. Amino acid sequence: CASSAPGAGQGETQYF. The chain recombines TRBV7-8 with TRBJ2-5; D tentatively fits TRBD1 or TRBD2 (6 bases each). V shed 5 bases and J shed 5 bases, with 21 bases lying between them. The CDR3 contains 16 residues. Per germline, CDR1 SGHVS and CDR2 FQNEAQ. The full variable domain, its missing parts supplied by reference TRBV7-8 and TRBJ2-5, is GAGVSQSPRYKVAKRGQDVALRCDPISGHVSLFWYQQALGQGPEFLTYFQNEAQLDKSGLPSDRFFAERPEGSVSTLKIQRTQQEDSAVYLCASSAPGAGQGETQYFGPGTRLLVL.

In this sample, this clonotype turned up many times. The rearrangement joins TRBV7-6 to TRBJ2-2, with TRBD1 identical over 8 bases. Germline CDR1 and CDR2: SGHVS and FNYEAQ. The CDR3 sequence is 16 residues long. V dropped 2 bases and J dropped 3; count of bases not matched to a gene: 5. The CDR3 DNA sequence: TGTGCCAGCAGCTTATCCGGGACAGGCTACACCGGGGAGCTGTTTTTT. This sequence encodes CASSLSGTGYTGELFF.

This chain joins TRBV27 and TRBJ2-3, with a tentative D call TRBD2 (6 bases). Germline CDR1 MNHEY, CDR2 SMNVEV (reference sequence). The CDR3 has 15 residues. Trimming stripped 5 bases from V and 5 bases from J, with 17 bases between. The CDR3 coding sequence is TGTGCCAGCAGTGGGGGGACTTCCCAAAGAGATACGCAGTATTTT. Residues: CASSGGTSQRDTQYF.

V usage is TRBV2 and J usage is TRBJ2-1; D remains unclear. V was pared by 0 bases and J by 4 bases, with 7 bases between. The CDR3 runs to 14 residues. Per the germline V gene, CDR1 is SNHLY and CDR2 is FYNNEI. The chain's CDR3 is CASSEAGSYNEQFF. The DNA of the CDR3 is TGTGCCAGCAGTGAAGCGGGCAGTTACAATGAGCAGTTCTTC.

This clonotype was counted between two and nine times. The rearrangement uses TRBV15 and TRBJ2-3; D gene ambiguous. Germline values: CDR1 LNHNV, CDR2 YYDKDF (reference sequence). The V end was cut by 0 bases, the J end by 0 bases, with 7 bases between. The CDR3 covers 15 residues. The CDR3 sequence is CATSREDGSTDTQYF. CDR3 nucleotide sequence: TGTGCCACCAGCAGAGAGGACGGTAGCACAGATACGCAGTATTTT.

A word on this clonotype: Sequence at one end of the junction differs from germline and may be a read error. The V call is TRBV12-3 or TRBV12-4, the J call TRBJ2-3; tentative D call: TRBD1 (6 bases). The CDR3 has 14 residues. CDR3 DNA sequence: TGTACCAGCAGCCCGGGACACCTCACAGATACGCAGTATTTT. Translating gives CTSSPGHLTDTQYF.

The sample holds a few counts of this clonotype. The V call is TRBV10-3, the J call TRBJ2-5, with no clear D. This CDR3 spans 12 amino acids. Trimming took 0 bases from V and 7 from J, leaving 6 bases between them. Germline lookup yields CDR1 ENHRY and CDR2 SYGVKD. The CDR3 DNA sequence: TGTGCCATCAGTGAGTCTTTAGGGACCCAGTACTTC. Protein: CAISESLGTQYF.

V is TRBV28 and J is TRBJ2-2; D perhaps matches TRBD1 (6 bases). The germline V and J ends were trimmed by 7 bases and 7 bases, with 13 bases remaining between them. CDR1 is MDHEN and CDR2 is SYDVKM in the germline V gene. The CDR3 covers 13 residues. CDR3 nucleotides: TGTGCCAGCATCCCAGGGGTGTACGGGGAGCTGTTTTTT. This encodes CASIPGVYGELFF. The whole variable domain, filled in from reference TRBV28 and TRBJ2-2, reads DVKVTQSSRYLVKRTGEKVFLECVQDMDHENMFWYRQDPGLGLRLIYFSYDVKMKEKGDIPEGYSVSREKKERFSLILESASTNQTSMYLCASIPGVYGELFFGEGSRLTVL.

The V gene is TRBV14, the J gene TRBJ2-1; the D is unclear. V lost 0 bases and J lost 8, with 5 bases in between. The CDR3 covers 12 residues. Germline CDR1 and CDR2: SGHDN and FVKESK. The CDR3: CASSQDRHEQFF. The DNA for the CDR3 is TGTGCCAGCAGCCAAGATAGACATGAGCAGTTCTTC.

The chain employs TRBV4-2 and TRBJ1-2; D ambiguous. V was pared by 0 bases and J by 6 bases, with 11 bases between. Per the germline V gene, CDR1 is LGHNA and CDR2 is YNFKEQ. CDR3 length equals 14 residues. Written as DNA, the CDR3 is TGTGCCAGCAGCCAAGAATCGGCATATAATGGCTACACCTTC. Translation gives CASSQESAYNGYTF.